Listed below are T cell receptor beta chains from one sample, sequenced in a study of spatial heterogeneity in lung cancer. TCRdb re-analysed the 5' RACE reads in MiXCR, keeping a single row per CDR3 protein. The sample consists of about 13,000 distinct CDR3 sequences, 4% to 5.5% of them appearing once. The material sequenced was lung tumor tissue, taken at surgery. The receptors shown here come from a male donor with early-stage non-small cell lung cancer. Each CDR3 is given with its conserved first and last residue. The D gene is left open where the match is weak. Not all rows give a size; the values are once, few, many and, for expanded clones, a class.

many	TRBV7-9	14	NA	TRBJ1-2	CASSLALGLHGYTF	TGTGCCAGCAGCTTAGCGCTTGGTTTACATGGCTACACCTTC
many	TRBV28	15	TRBD1	TRBJ1-5	CASSSQGGGNQPQHF	TGTGCCAGCAGTTCACAGGGGGGTGGCAATCAGCCCCAGCATTTT
many	TRBV7-9	13	TRBD1	TRBJ1-2	CASSPDRGYGYTF	TGTGCCAGCAGCCCGGACAGGGGCTATGGCTACACCTTC
NA	TRBV6-2/TRBV6-3	19	TRBD1	TRBJ1-5	CASSKGTAAGGYYNQPQHF	TGTGCCAGCAGTAAGGGGACAGCCGCGGGGGGCTACTACAATCAGCCCCAGCATTTT
many	TRBV5-1	14	TRBD1	TRBJ1-1	CASSPGTVPTEAFF	TGCGCCAGCAGCCCAGGGACAGTCCCCACTGAAGCTTTCTTT
many	TRBV5-4	14	NA	TRBJ2-5	CASSLEADQETQYF	TGTGCCAGCAGCTTAGAGGCAGACCAAGAGACCCAGTACTTC
many	TRBV7-2	12	NA	TRBJ2-3	CASSLRTDTQYF	TGTGCCAGCAGCTTAAGAACAGATACGCAGTATTTT
many	TRBV4-3	13	NA	TRBJ2-7	CASSHTGEYEQYF	TGCGCCAGCAGCCATACGGGAGAGTACGAGCAGTACTTC
many	TRBV5-4	14	NA	TRBJ1-2	CASSLADSVYGYTF	TGTGCCAGCAGCTTGGCGGACAGTGTCTATGGCTACACCTTC
many	TRBV6-2/TRBV6-3	13	NA	TRBJ1-5	CASSSEKDQPQHF	TGTGCCAGCAGTTCGGAAAAGGATCAGCCCCAGCATTTT
medium-sized	TRBV2	11	NA	TRBJ2-7	CASSDPYEQYF	TGTGCCAGCAGTGACCCTTACGAGCAGTACTTC